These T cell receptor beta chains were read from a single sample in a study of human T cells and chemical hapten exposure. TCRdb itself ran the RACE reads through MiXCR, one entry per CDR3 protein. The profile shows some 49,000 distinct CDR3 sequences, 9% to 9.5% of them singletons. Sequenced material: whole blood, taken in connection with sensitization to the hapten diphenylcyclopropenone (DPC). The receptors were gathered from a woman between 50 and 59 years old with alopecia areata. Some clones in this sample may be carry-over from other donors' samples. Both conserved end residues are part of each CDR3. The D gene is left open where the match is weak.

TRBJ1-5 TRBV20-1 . CSARVTTLGNQPQHF
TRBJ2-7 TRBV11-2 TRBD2 CASSPNRGRGAREQYF
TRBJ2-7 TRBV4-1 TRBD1 CASSHGQGPSYEQYF
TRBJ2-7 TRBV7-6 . CASSLEAPYEQYF
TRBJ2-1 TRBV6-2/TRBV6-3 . CASSYEQPTEQFF
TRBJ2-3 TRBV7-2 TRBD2 CASSSGLGTDTQYF
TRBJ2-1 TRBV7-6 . CASTRGGAGEQFF
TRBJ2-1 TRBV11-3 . CASSLDYDNEQFF
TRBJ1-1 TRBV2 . CARVVLGGTEAFF
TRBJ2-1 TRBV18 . CASSPEGRTRYNEQFF
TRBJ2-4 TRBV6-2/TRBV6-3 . CASSIRDTQAKNIQYF
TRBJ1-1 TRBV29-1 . CSVGQVDEAFF
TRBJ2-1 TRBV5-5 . CASTEGVAYNEQFF
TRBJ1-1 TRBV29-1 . CSAPNLMNTEAFF
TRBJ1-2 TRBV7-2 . CASSLSEASGYTF
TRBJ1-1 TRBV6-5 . CASSYDTGPNTEAFF
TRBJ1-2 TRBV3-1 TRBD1 CASSPGTGVSYGYTF
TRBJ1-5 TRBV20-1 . CSAREWEKGAPQPQHF
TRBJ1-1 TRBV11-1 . CASSPDGMGLAFF
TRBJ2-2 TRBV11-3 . CASSSNRDTGELFF
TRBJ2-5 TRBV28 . CASNRGTVQETQYF
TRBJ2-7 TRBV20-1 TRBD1 CSAAAGTGYSYEQYF
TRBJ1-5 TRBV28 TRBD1 CASSPTGNSNQPQHF
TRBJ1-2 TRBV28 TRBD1 CASSSGTGARGYTF
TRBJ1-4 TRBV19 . CASSPRGRNEKLFF
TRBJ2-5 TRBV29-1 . CSASRLGGQETQYF
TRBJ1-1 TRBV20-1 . CSARDRGRGVVTEAFF
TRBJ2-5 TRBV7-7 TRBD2 CASSLGGAGHQETQYF
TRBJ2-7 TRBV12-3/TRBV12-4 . CASSLHGSGKSSYEQYF
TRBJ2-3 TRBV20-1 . CSANTMEITDTQYF
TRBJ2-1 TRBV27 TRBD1 CASNRDRTYNEQFF
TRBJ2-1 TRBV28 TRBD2 CASSDNGLAGVNEQFF
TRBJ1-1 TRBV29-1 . CSVRDTEAFF
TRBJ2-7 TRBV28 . CASSRTAYEQYF
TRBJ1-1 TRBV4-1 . CASSQSSNGAEAFF
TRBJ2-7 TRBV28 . CASSLPAPREQYF
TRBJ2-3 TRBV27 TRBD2 CASGKGLAGVADTQYF
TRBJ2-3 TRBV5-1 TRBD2 CASSLGGGRTDTQYF
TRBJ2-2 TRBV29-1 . CSVDQGGGELFF
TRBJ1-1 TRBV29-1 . CSVFVNTEAFF
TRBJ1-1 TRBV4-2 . CASSQEPGFDTEAFF
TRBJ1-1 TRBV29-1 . CSVERNTEAFF
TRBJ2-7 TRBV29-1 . CSFRRSGSGGEQYF
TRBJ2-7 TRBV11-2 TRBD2 CASSRTSGRAPHEQYF
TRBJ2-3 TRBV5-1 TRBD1 CASKGQGMIHTQYF
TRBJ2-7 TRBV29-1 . CSGEEGHEQYF
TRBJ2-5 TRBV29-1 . CSGRSPAGRDQYF
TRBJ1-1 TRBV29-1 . CSVVSGITEAFF
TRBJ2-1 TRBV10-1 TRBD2 CASSLSRLAGNNEQFF
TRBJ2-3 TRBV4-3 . CASSQESPGTQYF
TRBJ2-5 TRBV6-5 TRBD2 CASRRTRSSQETQYF
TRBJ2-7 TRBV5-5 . CASSLGVGPSREQYF
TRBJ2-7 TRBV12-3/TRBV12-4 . CASSHRPQAGHEQYF